A single T cell receptor beta chain is shown here with its context. Per the germline V gene, CDR1 is MNHEY and CDR2 is SMNVEV (reference sequence). V was pared by 4 bases and J by 4 bases, with 13 bases between. This CDR3 region has 14 residues. Clones were read by immunoSEQ multiplex PCR, and TCRdb kept only the in-frame ones, dropping some. The sample has 250,000 or so clones, roughly 88% seen once. Self-reported history from a screening survey and questionnaire set each donor's cohort. This entry is derived from a study of blood T cell repertoires in COVID-19. The sequenced sample consisted of PBMCs or T cells enriched from blood (not recorded which). This clonotype was obtained from a woman aged 50 to 60 who had recovered from COVID-19. The chain carries TRBV27 and TRBJ1-1; D is possibly TRBD1 (5 bases). The CDR3 DNA is TGTGCCAGCAGTTCAAGGGGCGCTGGCACTGAAGCTTTCTTT. It yields the protein CASSSRGAGTEAFF.